The clone carrying this T cell receptor (beta chain) has just a few counts. Its matching antigen is unknown. The sample belongs to a study of CD8 T cells in ankylosing spondylitis. It was by quantitative 5'-RACE with molecular barcodes that TCR beta libraries were made. From the 5' RACE reads, TCRdb called clonotypes with MiXCR, one entry per CDR3 protein. The data contain 750,000 to 850,000 distinct CDR3 sequences, 12% of them seen just once; the ten biggest clones take up approximately 0.46%. V trimming: 5 bases; J trimming: 1 base; junction bases outside the gene matches: 13. The germline gives CDR1 DFQATT, CDR2 SNEGSKA (reference sequence). The CDR3 spans 16 residues. Study-wide findings and caveats: Earlier reports found some motif variants in synovial fluid and blood in reactive arthritis. It was reported that disease-linked clones were significantly enriched in matched ankylosing spondylitis synovial fluid. CD8+ disease-linked clones were present at relatively low frequencies in blood. A motif in TCR beta, a set of fewer than ten highly homologous variants, appeared characteristic of ankylosing spondylitis blood.

The sequencing input was blood, either unsorted or a sorted T cell fraction (not recorded which). The receptor was derived from a male donor with ankylosing spondylitis. This chain joins TRBV20-1 and TRBJ2-5; 7 bases fit TRBD2. CDR3 residues: CSAEIPGLFTQETQYF. CDR3 nucleotides: TGCAGTGCTGAGATCCCGGGACTATTCACCCAAGAGACCCAGTACTTC.